Each of the 18 T cell receptor beta chains below was sequenced from the same sample in a study of blood T cell repertoires in COVID-19. Generated by immunoSEQ multiplex PCR, the TCRdb table keeps only in-frame clones and is missing some. Of about 240,000 clones listed, 75% to 90% are singletons. The sequenced sample consisted of PBMCs or T cells enriched from blood (not recorded which). These receptor sequences come from a woman in her thirties or forties with acute COVID-19.

J is TRBJ2-3 and V is TRBV24-1, with 7 bases aligning to TRBD1. The ends lost 5 bases at V and 3 bases at J; junction bases unmatched: 7. Germline V gives CDR1 KGHDR, CDR2 SFDVKD. CDR3 length: 15 residues. CDR3 sequence: CATSGGQVTTDTQYF. The CDR3 nucleotides read TGTGCCACCAGTGGCGGACAGGTTACGACAGATACGCAGTATTTT.

The chain employs TRBV2 and TRBJ1-3; no firm D call. V lost 4 bases to trimming and J lost 1 base, with 11 bases between them. The germline V gene has CDR1 SNHLY and CDR2 FYNNEI. The CDR3 covers 15 residues. Here the CDR3 DNA reads TGTGCCAGCAGTGTGGAGGGAGCGTCTGGAAACACCATATATTTT. Encoded protein: CASSVEGASGNTIYF.

This chain uses TRBV6-1 with TRBJ2-7; TRBD2 is a possible D gene (5 bases). The V gene lost 2 bases and the J gene lost 6 bases, with 17 bases spanning the gap. CDR1 is MNHNS, CDR2 SASEGT, per germline. The CDR3 is 15 amino acids. Here the CDR3 reads CASSELGLAGSEQYF. The CDR3 coding sequence is TGTGCCAGCAGTGAATTGGGTCTAGCTGGGTCCGAGCAGTACTTC.

This chain connects TRBV7-9 to TRBJ2-5, with 7 bases lining up with TRBD1. This CDR3 has 14 residues. CDR1 and CDR2 (germline): SEHNR, FQNEAQ (reference sequence). V gave up 2 bases and J gave up 2 bases; unmatched junction bases: 2. CDR3 DNA sequence: TGTGCCAGCAGCTTACTACAGGGGCAAGAGACCCAGTACTTC. It yields the protein CASSLLQGQETQYF.

J is TRBJ2-3 and V is TRBV7-3, with 7 bases matching TRBD2. This CDR3 has 15 amino acids. V gave up 4 bases and J gave up 2 bases; unmatched junction bases: 6. Germline values: CDR1 SGHTA, CDR2 FQGTGA. CDR3 region: CASSSRGGPTDTQYF. Written as DNA, the CDR3 is TGTGCCAGCAGCTCGCGGGGAGGGCCCACAGATACGCAGTATTTT.

The V gene is TRBV12-3 or TRBV12-4, the J gene TRBJ1-2; the D gene is possibly TRBD1 (5 bases). The CDR3 length is 12 residues. V was cut by 4 bases and J by 2 bases, with 5 bases left in between. CDR3 protein: CASSSGNYGYTF. CDR3 coding DNA: TGTGCCAGCAGTTCAGGGAACTATGGCTACACCTTC.

This clone was seen once. This chain joins TRBV7-2 and TRBJ2-7, with TRBD2 identical over 7 bases. Germline assignment: CDR1 SGHTA and CDR2 FQGNSA. This CDR3 comprises 14 residues. Trimming at V came to 0 bases and at J to 7 bases, leaving 6 bases not matched to a gene. The DNA for the CDR3 is TGTGCCAGCAGCTTAGCGGGAGGGCCGGGAGAGCAGTACTTC. The encoded protein is CASSLAGGPGEQYF.

This chain uses TRBV5-5 with TRBJ2-7; 9 nucleotides line up with TRBD1. J gave up 5 bases and V 2 bases, and 5 bases lay outside the gene matches. The CDR3 is 14 amino acids. Germline V lookup: CDR1 SGHKS, CDR2 YYEKEE (reference sequence). The CDR3 loop is CASSFTGGWDEQYF. The CDR3 DNA follows: TGTGCCAGCAGCTTTACAGGGGGCTGGGACGAGCAGTACTTC.

This clone has just a few counts. The chain combines TRBV27 with TRBJ2-7; 11 bases are shared with TRBD2. CDR1 is MNHEY and CDR2 is SMNVEV in the germline V gene (reference sequence). The CDR3 is made up of 16 amino acids. Trimming removed 4 bases from V and 3 bases from J; junction bases left unmatched: 8. The CDR3 DNA follows: TGTGCCAGCAGTTCCTCCCGACTAGCGGGACGCTACGAGCAGTACTTC. Translated, it gives CASSSSRLAGRYEQYF.

With respect to this clone: The same CDR3 is also encoded by other DNA sequences in this sample. The chain employs TRBV5-1 and TRBJ2-1; 7 bases align to TRBD1. Trimming at V came to 4 bases and at J to 0 bases, leaving 4 bases not matched to a gene. This CDR3 contains 15 residues. Germline V gene lookup returns CDR1 SGHRS and CDR2 YFSETQ. This CDR3 is CASSPTGSSYNEQFF. DNA for the CDR3: TGCGCCAGCAGCCCGACAGGGAGCTCCTACAATGAGCAGTTCTTC.

This clone was found once. The rearrangement links TRBV12-3 or TRBV12-4 to TRBJ1-2; 7 bases fit TRBD1. The CDR3 totals 13 residues. Trimming at V came to 6 bases and at J to 3 bases, leaving 4 bases not matched to a gene. The CDR3 here is CASSYGQDYGYTF. CDR3 DNA sequence: TGTGCCAGCAGCTACGGACAGGACTATGGCTACACCTTC.

The gene calls are TRBV25-1 and TRBJ2-1; 9 bases line up with TRBD2. The CDR3 has 18 residues. The trim removed 7 bases at V and 7 bases at J, leaving 20 bases unmatched. Per the germline V gene, CDR1 is MGHDK and CDR2 is SYGVNS. In DNA form, the CDR3 reads TGTGCCAGCACAGGACAGTTGGGCGGGAGGGCCTCAGGTAATGAGCAGTTCTTC. It codes for CASTGQLGGRASGNEQFF.

V usage is TRBV7-9 and J usage is TRBJ1-1; D not certain. Trimming shortened V by 3 bases and J by 2 bases, and 10 bases separated the two germline ends. Germline loops: CDR1 SEHNR, CDR2 FQNEAQ (reference sequence). The CDR3 is 14 amino acids. The CDR3 loop reads CASSFGVGNTEAFF. The CDR3 DNA follows: TGTGCCAGCAGCTTCGGGGTGGGCAACACTGAAGCTTTCTTT.

The gene calls are TRBV11-3 and TRBJ2-7, with 8 positions matching TRBD2. The length of the CDR3 is 16 residues. Germline CDR1 and CDR2: SGHNT and YENEEA. J gave up 3 bases and V 5 bases, and 12 bases lay outside the gene matches. CDR3 nucleotide sequence: TGTGCCAGCAGCCCCTTCAGCAAAGCGGGAGACTACGAGCAGTACTTC. Its protein product is CASSPFSKAGDYEQYF.

The chain uses TRBV9 and TRBJ2-7, with 9 bases fitting TRBD1. Germline V lookup: CDR1 SGDLS, CDR2 YYNGEE. The CDR3 contains 15 residues. V gave up 2 bases and J gave up 2 bases; unmatched junction bases: 5. CDR3 DNA: TGTGCCAGCAGCGTGGGGGACAGGGTAACCTACGAGCAGTACTTC. It encodes CASSVGDRVTYEQYF.

The chain employs TRBV5-1 and TRBJ1-3, with D possibly being TRBD1 (6 bases). The germline V and J ends were trimmed by 3 bases and 0 bases, with 7 bases remaining between them. CDR3 length: 14 residues. The germline V gene encodes CDR1 SGHRS and CDR2 YFSETQ. The CDR3: CASSWDTSGNTIYF. Here the CDR3 DNA reads TGCGCCAGCAGCTGGGACACCTCTGGAAACACCATATATTTT. Drawing the rest from reference TRBV5-1 and TRBJ1-3, the complete variable domain is KAGVTQTPRYLIKTRGQQVTLSCSPISGHRSVSWYQQTPGQGLQFLFEYFSETQRNKGNFPGRFSGRQFSNSRSEMNVSTLELGDSALYLCASSWDTSGNTIYFGEGSWLTVV.

This clone was recorded only once. The chain employs TRBV12-3 or TRBV12-4 and TRBJ2-7; D is undetermined. The CDR3 length is 13 residues. The V gene lost 1 base and the J gene lost 3 bases, with 7 bases spanning the gap. The CDR3 nucleotides read TGTGCCAGCAGTTTAGAGATTAGCTACGAGCAGTACTTC. As protein: CASSLEISYEQYF.

The chain employs TRBV4-1 and TRBJ2-1, with 14 bases fitting TRBD2. This CDR3 comprises 20 residues. Germline assignment: CDR1 MGHRA and CDR2 YSYEKL. The ends lost 2 bases at V and 5 bases at J; junction bases unmatched: 14. DNA for the CDR3: TGCGCCAGCAGCCAACCCGTCGGACTAGCGGGAGGATCCGCCGACAATGAGCAGTTCTTC. Encoded protein: CASSQPVGLAGGSADNEQFF.